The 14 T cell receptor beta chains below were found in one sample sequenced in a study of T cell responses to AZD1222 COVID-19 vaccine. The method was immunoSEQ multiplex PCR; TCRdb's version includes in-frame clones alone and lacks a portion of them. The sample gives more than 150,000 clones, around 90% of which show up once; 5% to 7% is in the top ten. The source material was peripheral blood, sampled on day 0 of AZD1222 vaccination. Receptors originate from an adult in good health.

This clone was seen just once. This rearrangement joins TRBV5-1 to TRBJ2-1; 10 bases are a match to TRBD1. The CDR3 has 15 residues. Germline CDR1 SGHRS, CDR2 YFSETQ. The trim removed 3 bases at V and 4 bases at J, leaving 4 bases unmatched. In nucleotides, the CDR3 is TGCGCCAGCAGCTATCGACAGGGGGCTTACAATGAGCAGTTCTTC. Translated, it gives CASSYRQGAYNEQFF.

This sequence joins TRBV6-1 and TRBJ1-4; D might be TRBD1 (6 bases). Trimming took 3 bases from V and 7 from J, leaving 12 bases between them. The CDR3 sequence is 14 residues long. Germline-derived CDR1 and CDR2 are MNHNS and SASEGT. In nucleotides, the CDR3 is TGTGCCAGCAGTGACAGGGGCGGGGGTGAAAAACTGTTTTTT. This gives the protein CASSDRGGGEKLFF.

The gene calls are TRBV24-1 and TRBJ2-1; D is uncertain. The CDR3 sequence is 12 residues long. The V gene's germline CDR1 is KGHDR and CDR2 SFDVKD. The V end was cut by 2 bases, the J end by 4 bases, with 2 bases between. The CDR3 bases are TGTGCCACCAGTGATTGGTACAATGAGCAGTTCTTC. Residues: CATSDWYNEQFF.

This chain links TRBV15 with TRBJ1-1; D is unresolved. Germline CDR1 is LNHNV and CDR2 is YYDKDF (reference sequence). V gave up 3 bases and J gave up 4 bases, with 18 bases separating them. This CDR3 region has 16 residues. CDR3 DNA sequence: TGTGCCACCAGCAGGGGATTAGATCTGAGGACCACTGAAGCTTTCTTT. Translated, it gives CATSRGLDLRTTEAFF.

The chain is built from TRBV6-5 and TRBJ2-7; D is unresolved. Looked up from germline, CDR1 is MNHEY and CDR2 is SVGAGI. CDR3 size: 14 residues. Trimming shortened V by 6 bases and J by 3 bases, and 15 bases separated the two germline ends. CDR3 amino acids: CASRGIWANYEQYF. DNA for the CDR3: TGTGCCAGCAGAGGGATTTGGGCTAACTACGAGCAGTACTTC.

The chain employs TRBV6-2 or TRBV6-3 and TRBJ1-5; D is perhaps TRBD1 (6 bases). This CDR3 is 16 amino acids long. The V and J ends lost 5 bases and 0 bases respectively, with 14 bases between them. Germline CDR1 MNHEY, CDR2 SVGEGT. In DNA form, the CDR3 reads TGTGCCAGCAGTGCTTACTCGACAGGTAGCAATCAGCCCCAGCATTTT. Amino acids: CASSAYSTGSNQPQHF.

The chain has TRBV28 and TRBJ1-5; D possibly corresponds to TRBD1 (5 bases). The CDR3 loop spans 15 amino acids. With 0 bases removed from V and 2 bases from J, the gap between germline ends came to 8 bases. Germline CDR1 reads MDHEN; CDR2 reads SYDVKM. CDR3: CASSLWGVGNQPQHF. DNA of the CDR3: TGTGCCAGCAGTTTATGGGGGGTCGGCAATCAGCCCCAGCATTTT.

CDR3 loop: CASSSGQGPDQPQHF. The CDR3 DNA reads TGTGCCAGCAGTTCTGGACAGGGTCCCGATCAGCCCCAGCATTTT. The chain uses TRBV28 and TRBJ1-5, with 8 bases lining up with TRBD1. Trimming removed 4 bases from V and 5 bases from J; junction bases left unmatched: 7. Germline V gene lookup returns CDR1 MDHEN and CDR2 SYDVKM. The length of the CDR3 is 15 residues.

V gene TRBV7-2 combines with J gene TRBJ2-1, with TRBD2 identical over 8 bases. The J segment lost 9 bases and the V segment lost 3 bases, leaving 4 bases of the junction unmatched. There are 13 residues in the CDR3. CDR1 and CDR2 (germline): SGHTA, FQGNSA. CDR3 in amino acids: CASSFSGTLEQFF. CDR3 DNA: TGTGCCAGCAGCTTTAGCGGGACGCTTGAGCAGTTCTTC.

CDR3 in amino acids: CASSSDRENSREQYF. CDR3 nucleotides: TGTGCCAGCAGTAGCGACAGGGAGAATAGCCGCGAGCAGTACTTC. The chain employs TRBV11-1 and TRBJ2-7, with TRBD1 matching 7 bases. Trimming at V came to 6 bases and at J to 6 bases, leaving 14 bases not matched to a gene. The CDR3 is 15 amino acids. Germline assignment: CDR1 SGHAT and CDR2 FQDESV (reference sequence).

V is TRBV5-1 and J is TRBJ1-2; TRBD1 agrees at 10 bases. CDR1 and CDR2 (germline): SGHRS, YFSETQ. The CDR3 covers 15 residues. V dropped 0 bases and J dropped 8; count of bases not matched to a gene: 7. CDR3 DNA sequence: TGCGCCAGCAGCTTGGCGGGACAGGGGAGTCAAGGCTACACCTTC. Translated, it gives CASSLAGQGSQGYTF.

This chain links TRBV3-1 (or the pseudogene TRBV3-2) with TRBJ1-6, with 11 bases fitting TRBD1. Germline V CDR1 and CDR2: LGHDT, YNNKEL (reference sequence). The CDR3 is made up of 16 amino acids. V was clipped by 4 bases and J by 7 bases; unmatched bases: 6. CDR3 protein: CASSPSGTGGNSPLHF. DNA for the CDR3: TGTGCCAGCAGCCCTTCCGGGACAGGGGGAAATTCACCCCTCCACTTT.

The CDR3 nucleotides read TGTGCCAGCAGTTACTCACAGAGGAACTATGGCTACACCTTC. Protein: CASSYSQRNYGYTF. The chain has TRBV6-5 and TRBJ1-2; D not resolved. Deletions cut 0 bases from V and 2 bases from J, with 7 bases between. Germline V CDR1 and CDR2: MNHEY, SVGAGI. The length of the CDR3 is 14 residues.

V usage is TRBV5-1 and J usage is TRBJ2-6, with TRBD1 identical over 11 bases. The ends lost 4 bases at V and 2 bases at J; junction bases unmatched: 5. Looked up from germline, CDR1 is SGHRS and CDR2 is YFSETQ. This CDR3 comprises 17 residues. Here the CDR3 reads CASSPRDRGTGANVLTF. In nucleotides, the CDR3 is TGCGCCAGCAGCCCCCGGGACAGGGGGACTGGGGCCAACGTCCTGACTTTC.